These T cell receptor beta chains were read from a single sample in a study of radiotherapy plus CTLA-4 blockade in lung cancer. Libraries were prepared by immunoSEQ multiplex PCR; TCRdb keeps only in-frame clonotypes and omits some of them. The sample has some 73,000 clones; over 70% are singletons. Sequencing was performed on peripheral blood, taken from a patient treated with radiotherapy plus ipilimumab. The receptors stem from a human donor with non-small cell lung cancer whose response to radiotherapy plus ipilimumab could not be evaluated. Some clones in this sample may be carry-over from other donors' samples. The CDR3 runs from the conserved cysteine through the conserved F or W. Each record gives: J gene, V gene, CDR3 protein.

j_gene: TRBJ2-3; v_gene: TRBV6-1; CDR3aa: CASSSGGRSDTQYF
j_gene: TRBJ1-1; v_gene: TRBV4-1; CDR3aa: CASSHPGRGSKGTEAFF
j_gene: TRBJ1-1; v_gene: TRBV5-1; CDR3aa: CASSYSGQMNTEAFF
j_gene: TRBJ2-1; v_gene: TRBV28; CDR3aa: CASSPLKRGGVNEQFF
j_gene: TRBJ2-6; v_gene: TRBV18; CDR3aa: CASSPPEGASGANVLTF
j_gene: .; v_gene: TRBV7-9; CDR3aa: CASSEVDRTYEQYF
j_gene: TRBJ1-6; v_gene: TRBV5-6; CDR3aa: CASSPGRGWYNSPLHF
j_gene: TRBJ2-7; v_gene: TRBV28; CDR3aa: CASSSGGTGAYEQYF
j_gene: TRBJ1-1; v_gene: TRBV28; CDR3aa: CASSSGVGAFF
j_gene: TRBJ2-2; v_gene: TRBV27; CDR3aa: CASRLGGFTGELFF
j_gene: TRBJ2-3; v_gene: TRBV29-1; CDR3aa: CSVGGKPGQGATDTQYF
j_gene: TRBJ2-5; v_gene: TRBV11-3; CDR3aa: CASSLKEAGETQYF
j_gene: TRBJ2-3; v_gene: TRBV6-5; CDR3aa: CASSYFRGVFLYF
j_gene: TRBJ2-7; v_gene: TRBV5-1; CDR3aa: CASSLAGTGGSREQYF
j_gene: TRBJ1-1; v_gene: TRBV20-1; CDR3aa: CSASGTEAFF
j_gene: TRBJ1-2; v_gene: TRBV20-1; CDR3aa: CSAISYGYTF
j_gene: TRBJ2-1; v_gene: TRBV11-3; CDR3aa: CASSLAGLVNEQFF
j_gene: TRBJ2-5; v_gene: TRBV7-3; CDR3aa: CASSRGQGETQYF
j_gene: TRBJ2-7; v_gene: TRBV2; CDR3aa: CASSEGNRQYYEQYF
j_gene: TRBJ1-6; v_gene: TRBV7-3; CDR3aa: CASEATAEGGYNSPLHF
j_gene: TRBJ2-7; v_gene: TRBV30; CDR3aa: CAWSARGLGEQYF
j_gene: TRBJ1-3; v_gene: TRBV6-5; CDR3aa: CASRNGESSGNTIYF
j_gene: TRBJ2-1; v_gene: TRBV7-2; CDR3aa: CASSLDRGNYNEQFF
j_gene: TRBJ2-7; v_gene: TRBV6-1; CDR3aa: CASSDDIWASGGSYEQYF
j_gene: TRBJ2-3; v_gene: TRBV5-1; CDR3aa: CASSFLAGGPADTQYF
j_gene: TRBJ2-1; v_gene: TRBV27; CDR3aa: CASSLSRQLAYSSYNEQFF
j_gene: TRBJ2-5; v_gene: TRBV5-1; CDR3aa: CASSLTVPNQETQYF
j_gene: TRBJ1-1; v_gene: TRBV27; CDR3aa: CASSTGFTEAFF
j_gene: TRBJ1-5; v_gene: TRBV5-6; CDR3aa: CASSLGTGTNQPQHF
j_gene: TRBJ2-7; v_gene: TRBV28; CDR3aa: CASSLSGQRIYEQYF
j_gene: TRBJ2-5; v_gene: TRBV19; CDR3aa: CASSWDFRKTQYF
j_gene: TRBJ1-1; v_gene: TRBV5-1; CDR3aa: CASSPGTGAYFMNTEAFF
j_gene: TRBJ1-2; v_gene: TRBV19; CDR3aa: CASSTGDRVVSNYGYTF
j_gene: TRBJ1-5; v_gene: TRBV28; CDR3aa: CATGQYSNQPQHF
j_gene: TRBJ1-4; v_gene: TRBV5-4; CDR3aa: CASSTGTRATNEKLFF